This T cell receptor beta chain was sequenced during a study of T cells after yellow fever vaccination. Background on the study: Preparing low-cell-number fractions relied on SMART-Seq v4 Ultra Low Input.

Study results and caveats: Once the booster was given, most primary-vaccination clones reappeared, at about 96% for CD4 and more than 85% for CD8. Researchers cautioned that FACS-sorted repertoires could harbor abundant clonotypes contaminating from the bulk population.

TCRdb redid the calling of the 5' RACE reads with MiXCR, one entry per CDR3 protein. The table has around 500,000 distinct CDR3 sequences, 20% to 25% seen once. The CDR3 is made up of 16 amino acids. Germline CDR1 and CDR2: MNHEY and SVGAGI. V was pared by 0 bases and J by 0 bases, with 11 bases between. This clonotype showed up just a few times. Its antigen is not identified. The V and J genes are TRBV6-5 and TRBJ1-2, with a tentative D call TRBD1 (5 bases). This clonotype originated in a young man who received the YFV17D yellow fever vaccine. Sequenced here: PBMCs, sampled approximately 22 days after the first yellow fever vaccination. DNA of the CDR3: TGTGCCAGCAGTTACTCAGGCCTGACAGCTAACTATGGCTACACCTTC. It is translated as CASSYSGLTANYGYTF.